Sequencing of this T cell receptor (beta chain) was carried out in a study of shared clonotypes between healthy human individuals. In the study overall: The study enrolled two women and a few men aged 18 to 49.

Researchers partitioned CD4+ cells into CD45RA+ naive and CD45RA-negative memory subsets. The germline CDR1 and CDR2 sequences are SNHLY and FYNNEI. V lost 6 bases to trimming and J lost 5 bases, with 20 bases between them. The CDR3 consists of 16 residues. Sequencing used immunoSEQ multiplex PCR; TCRdb keeps in-frame clones, though not all of them. In the table there are about 1 million clones, roughly 75% of which are singletons. The clonotype was recovered from a man in his late teens or twenties in good health. The sample taken for sequencing was memory CD4+ T cells sorted from blood. Subset here: CD45RA-negative fraction. V gene TRBV2 combines with J gene TRBJ2-1; D assignment may be TRBD1 or TRBD2 (5 bases each). The CDR3 loop is CASSDITRGADNEQFF. DNA of the CDR3: TGTGCCAGCAGCGATATTACGAGGGGAGCAGACAATGAGCAGTTCTTC.